Included here is one T cell receptor beta chain sequence, with context. The antigen is unknown. TCRdb re-called the 5' RACE reads with MiXCR, one entry per CDR3 protein. The sample includes tens of thousands of distinct CDR3 sequences, 6% to 7.5% of them seen just once. The sample is drawn from a study of T cells after yellow fever vaccination. Findings and caveats of the study: Although the secondary response was weaker, it peaked faster, at day 5 versus 15. Reappearance after the booster was observed for most primary-vaccination clones (roughly 97% CD4, over 75% CD8).

The clonotype was recovered from a man aged 25-45 years who received the YFV17D yellow fever vaccine. Sequenced here: CD8+ T cells sorted from PBMCs, sampled 15 days after the yellow fever booster vaccination.

This CDR3 reads CASSPGQGTTDTQYF. CDR3 nucleotides: TGCGCCAGCAGCCCGGGACAGGGGACTACAGATACGCAGTATTTT. The chain has TRBV5-1 and TRBJ2-3; 10 bases fit TRBD1. J lost 3 bases, V lost 4 bases, and 5 bases had no gene match. The CDR3 loop spans 15 amino acids. Germline V gene data show CDR1 as SGHRS and CDR2 as YFSETQ.